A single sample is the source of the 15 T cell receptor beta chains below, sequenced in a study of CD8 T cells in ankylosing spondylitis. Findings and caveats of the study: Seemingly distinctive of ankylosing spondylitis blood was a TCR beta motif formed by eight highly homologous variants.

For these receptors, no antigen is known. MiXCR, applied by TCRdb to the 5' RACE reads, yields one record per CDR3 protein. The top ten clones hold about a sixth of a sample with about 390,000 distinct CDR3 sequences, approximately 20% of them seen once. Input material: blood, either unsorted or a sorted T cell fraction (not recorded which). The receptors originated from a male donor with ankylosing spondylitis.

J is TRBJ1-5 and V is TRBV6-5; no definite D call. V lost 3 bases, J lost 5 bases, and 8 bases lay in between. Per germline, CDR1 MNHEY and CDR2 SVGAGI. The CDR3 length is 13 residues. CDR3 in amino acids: CASSYERDQPQHF. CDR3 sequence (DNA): TGTGCCAGCAGTTATGAGCGGGATCAGCCCCAGCATTTT.

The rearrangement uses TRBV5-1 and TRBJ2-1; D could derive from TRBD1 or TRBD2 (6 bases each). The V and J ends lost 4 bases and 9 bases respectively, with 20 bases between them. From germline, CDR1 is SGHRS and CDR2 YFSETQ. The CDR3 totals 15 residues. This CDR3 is CASSPGGTPKGEQFF. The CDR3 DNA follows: TGCGCCAGCAGCCCGGGCGGGACACCGAAGGGTGAGCAGTTCTTC.

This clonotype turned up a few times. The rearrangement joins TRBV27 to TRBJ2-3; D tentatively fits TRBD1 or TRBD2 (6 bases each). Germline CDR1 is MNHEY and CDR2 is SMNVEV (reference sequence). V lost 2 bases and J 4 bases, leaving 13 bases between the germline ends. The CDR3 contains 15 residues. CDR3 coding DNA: TGTGCCAGCAGTTTAAGGGGGGTTAGCGCAGATACGCAGTATTTT. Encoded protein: CASSLRGVSADTQYF.

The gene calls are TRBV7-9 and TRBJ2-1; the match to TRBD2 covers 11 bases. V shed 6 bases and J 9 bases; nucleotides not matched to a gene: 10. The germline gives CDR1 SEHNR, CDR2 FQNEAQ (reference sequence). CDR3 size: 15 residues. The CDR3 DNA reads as TGTGCCAGCAGACCGGGACTAGCGGTGGGGGGTGAGCAGTTCTTC. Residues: CASRPGLAVGGEQFF.

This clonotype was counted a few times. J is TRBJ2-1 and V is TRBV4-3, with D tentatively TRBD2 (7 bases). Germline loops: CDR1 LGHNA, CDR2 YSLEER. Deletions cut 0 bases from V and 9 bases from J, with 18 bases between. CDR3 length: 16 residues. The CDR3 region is CASSQDRGLGGGEQFF. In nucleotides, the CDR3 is TGCGCCAGCAGCCAAGATCGTGGACTAGGGGGAGGTGAGCAGTTCTTC.

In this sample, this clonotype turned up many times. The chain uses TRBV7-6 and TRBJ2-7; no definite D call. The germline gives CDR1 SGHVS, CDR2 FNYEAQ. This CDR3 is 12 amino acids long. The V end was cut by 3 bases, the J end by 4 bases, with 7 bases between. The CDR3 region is CASSFSRYEQYF. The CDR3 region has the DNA TGTGCCAGCAGCTTCAGCAGATACGAGCAGTACTTC.

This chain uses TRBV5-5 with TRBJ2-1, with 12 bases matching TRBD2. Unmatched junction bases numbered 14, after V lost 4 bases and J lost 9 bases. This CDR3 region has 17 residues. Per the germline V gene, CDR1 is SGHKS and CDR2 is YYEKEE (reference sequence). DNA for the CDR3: TGTGCCAGCAGCCCGCCTGCTAGCGGGAGGGCCGTGTTTGAGCAGTTCTTC. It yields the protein CASSPPASGRAVFEQFF.

The CDR3 DNA sequence: TGCAGTGCGATTAGCGTCTTTAGCTCCTACAATGAGCAGTTCTTC. Its protein product is CSAISVFSSYNEQFF. The chain uses TRBV20-1 and TRBJ2-1; possibly TRBD2 for D (5 bases). CDR3 length: 15 amino acids. Germline CDR1 DFQATT, CDR2 SNEGSKA (reference sequence). V was cut by 6 bases and J by 0 bases, with 15 bases left in between.

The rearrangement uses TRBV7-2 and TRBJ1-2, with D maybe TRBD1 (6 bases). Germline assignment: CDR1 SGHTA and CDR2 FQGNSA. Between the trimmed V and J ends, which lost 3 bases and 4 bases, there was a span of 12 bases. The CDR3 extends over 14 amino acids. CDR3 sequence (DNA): TGTGCCAGCAGCTTTCAGGGGATTAGCTATGGCTACACCTTC. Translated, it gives CASSFQGISYGYTF.

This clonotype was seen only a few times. The CDR3 DNA sequence: TGTGCCTGGAGTGTCTACGCCAATCAGCCCCAGCATTTT. Translating gives CAWSVYANQPQHF. The chain joins TRBV30 to TRBJ1-5; D is undetermined. This CDR3 has 13 residues. The V gene's germline CDR1 is GTSNPN and CDR2 SVGIG (reference sequence). V was trimmed by 0 bases and J by 3 bases, leaving 6 bases between them.

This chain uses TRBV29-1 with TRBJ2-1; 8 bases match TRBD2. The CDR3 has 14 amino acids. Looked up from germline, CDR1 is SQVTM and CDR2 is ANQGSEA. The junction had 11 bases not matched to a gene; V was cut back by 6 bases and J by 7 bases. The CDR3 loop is CSVKGSGVRNEQFF. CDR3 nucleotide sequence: TGCAGCGTGAAGGGTAGCGGGGTTAGGAATGAGCAGTTCTTC.

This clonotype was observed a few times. The CDR3 DNA is TGCAGTGCTCAAACCCTCGGGGAGGGAGCGGGAGATACGCAGTATTTT. Protein sequence: CSAQTLGEGAGDTQYF. The chain is built from TRBV20-1 and TRBJ2-3, with TRBD2 matching over 7 bases. V shed 5 bases, J shed 5 bases, and the junction held 16 bases outside the gene matches. The germline V gene has CDR1 DFQATT and CDR2 SNEGSKA (reference sequence). This CDR3 has 16 residues.

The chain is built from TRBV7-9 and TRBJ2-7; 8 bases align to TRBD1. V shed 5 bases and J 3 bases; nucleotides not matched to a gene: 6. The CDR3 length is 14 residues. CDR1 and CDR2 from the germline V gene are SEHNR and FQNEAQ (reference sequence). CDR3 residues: CASSRLQGDYEQYF. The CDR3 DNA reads TGTGCCAGCAGCCGTCTACAGGGGGACTACGAGCAGTACTTC.

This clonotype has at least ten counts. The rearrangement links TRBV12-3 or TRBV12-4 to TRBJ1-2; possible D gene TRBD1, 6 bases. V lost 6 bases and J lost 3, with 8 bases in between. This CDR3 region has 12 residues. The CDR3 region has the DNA TGTGCCAGCAGCCAGGGGTACTATGGCTACACCTTC. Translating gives CASSQGYYGYTF.

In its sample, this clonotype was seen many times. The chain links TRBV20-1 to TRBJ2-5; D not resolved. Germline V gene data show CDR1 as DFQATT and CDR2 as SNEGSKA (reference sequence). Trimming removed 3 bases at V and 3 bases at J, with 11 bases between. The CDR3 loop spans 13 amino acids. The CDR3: CSASYLDEETQYF. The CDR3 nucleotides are TGCAGTGCTAGTTATCTAGACGAAGAGACCCAGTACTTC.